Listed below are T cell receptor beta chains from one sample, sequenced in a study of T cells in Graves' hyperthyroidism and ophthalmopathy. Via MiXCR, TCRdb re-called the multiplex PCR reads, giving one row per CDR3 protein. The profile shows around 300,000 distinct CDR3 sequences, around 20% of them singletons. The sequenced sample consisted of blood. These receptors were collected from a man aged 25 to 40 with Graves' ophthalmopathy. Both conserved end residues are part of each CDR3. D genes are given only for firm matches. For some rows the clone size is stated as once, few or many, or as a class when expanded; others skip it.

D	J	size	V	CDR3	DNA
TRBD2	TRBJ2-5	.	TRBV5-1	CASSLTGTSKKKETQYF	TGCGCCAGCAGCCTGACAGGGACTAGCAAAAAAAAAGAGACCCAGTACTTC
.	TRBJ2-5	many	TRBV9	CASSIDGAPGETQYF	TGTGCCAGCAGCATAGATGGGGCCCCGGGAGAGACCCAGTACTTC
.	TRBJ2-7	.	TRBV27	CASRGDGKSSYEQYF	TGTGCCAGCAGGGGGGACGGGAAGAGCTCCTACGAGCAGTACTTC
.	TRBJ1-5	many	TRBV2	CASSDWGGREPQHF	TGTGCCAGCAGTGACTGGGGGGGCCGTGAGCCCCAGCATTTT
.	TRBJ2-7	few	TRBV29-1	CSVEEDSYEQYF	TGCAGCGTTGAAGAAGACTCCTACGAGCAGTACTTC
.	TRBJ2-3	.	TRBV6-1	CASSPQPSTDTQYF	TGTGCCAGCAGCCCCCAACCATCCACAGATACGCAGTATTTT
.	TRBJ1-1	many	TRBV30	CAWSAGANTEAFF	TGTGCCTGGAGCGCCGGGGCGAACACTGAAGCTTTCTTT
.	TRBJ2-3	many	TRBV6-1	CASSLAFTDTQYF	TGTGCCAGCAGCCTAGCGTTCACAGATACGCAGTATTTT
.	TRBJ2-1	.	TRBV20-1	CSASSGGTSYNEQFF	TGCAGTGCTAGCTCCGGGGGGACATCCTACAATGAGCAGTTCTTC
.	TRBJ1-1	many	TRBV2	CASSELQGLNTEAFF	TGTGCCAGCAGTGAACTGCAGGGGTTGAACACTGAAGCTTTCTTT
.	TRBJ2-5	.	TRBV29-1	CSVLRARQETQYF	TGCAGCGTCCTCCGGGCCCGCCAAGAGACCCAGTACTTC
TRBD1	TRBJ2-3	.	TRBV6-1	CASRRQGAETDTQYF	TGTGCCAGCAGAAGACAGGGGGCTGAGACAGATACGCAGTATTTT
.	TRBJ1-5	.	TRBV7-9	CASSLAKGATVQPQHF	TGTGCCAGCAGCTTAGCCAAGGGCGCGACGGTTCAGCCCCAGCATTTT
.	TRBJ1-6	.	TRBV11-2	CASSFSTGVRSPLHF	TGTGCCAGCAGCTTCTCTACGGGTGTGCGGTCACCCCTCCACTTT
TRBD2	TRBJ2-5	.	TRBV19	CASRREGGPSGETQYF	TGTGCCAGTAGGAGGGAGGGAGGGCCCTCTGGAGAGACCCAGTACTTC
.	TRBJ2-7	many	TRBV2	CASSDRIYEQYF	TGTGCCAGCAGTGACAGGATCTACGAGCAGTACTTC
.	TRBJ2-7	few	TRBV28	CASADSASNSYEQYF	TGTGCCAGCGCAGACAGCGCGTCCAACTCCTACGAGCAGTACTTC
TRBD2	TRBJ2-3	.	TRBV27	CASSSKLAPSTDTQYF	TGTGCCAGCAGTTCGAAACTAGCGCCGAGCACAGATACGCAGTATTTT
.	TRBJ2-5	few	TRBV11-1	CASSLSPGDQETQYF	TGTGCCAGCAGCTTATCCCCCGGGGACCAAGAGACCCAGTACTTC
TRBD1	TRBJ1-2	many	TRBV12-3/TRBV12-4	CASSGGQGGGYTF	TGTGCCAGCAGTGGGGGACAGGGAGGAGGCTACACCTTC
.	TRBJ2-3	few	TRBV18	CASSPPMLSSIQDTQYF	TGTGCCAGCTCACCACCGATGCTTTCATCCATCCAAGATACGCAGTATTTT
TRBD1	TRBJ2-1	many	TRBV24-1	CATSAFAGTGLHEQFF	TGTGCCACCAGTGCCTTCGCCGGGACAGGGCTCCATGAGCAGTTCTTC
TRBD2	TRBJ2-3	many	TRBV7-3	CASSSTGTTTDTQYF	TGTGCCAGCAGCTCCACCGGGACTACCACAGATACGCAGTATTTT
TRBD1	TRBJ1-5	many	TRBV30	CAWSSDRGGNQPQHF	TGTGCCTGGAGTTCTGACAGGGGGGGAAATCAGCCCCAGCATTTT
TRBD1	TRBJ2-7	many	TRBV30	CAWSDSGDRVSEQYF	TGTGCCTGGAGTGATAGTGGGGACAGGGTGTCCGAGCAGTACTTC
TRBD2	TRBJ2-7	few	TRBV10-3	CAISPGSGSYEQYF	TGTGCCATCAGTCCCGGTAGCGGGAGCTACGAGCAGTACTTC
.	TRBJ2-2	.	TRBV7-7	CASSPEGWTGELFF	TGTGCTAGCAGCCCCGAGGGTTGGACCGGGGAGCTGTTTTTT
TRBD2	TRBJ2-7	few	TRBV5-1	CASSLEGGAGGRKEQYF	TGCGCCAGCAGCTTGGAGGGTGGCGCGGGAGGGCGGAAAGAGCAGTACTTC
.	TRBJ1-1	.	TRBV2	CASSEEGGTEAFF	TGTGCCAGCAGTGAAGAGGGGGGCACTGAAGCTTTCTTT
.	TRBJ1-6	.	TRBV7-6	CASKIRDGYNSPLHF	TGTGCCAGCAAAATCCGGGACGGATATAATTCACCCCTCCACTTT
.	TRBJ2-5	few	TRBV24-1	CATSDSQDRKAQYF	TGTGCCACCAGTGATTCTCAAGACAGGAAGGCCCAGTACTTC
TRBD1	TRBJ1-1	many	TRBV6-1	CASSKTGVKNTEAFF	TGTGCCAGCAGTAAGACAGGGGTTAAGAACACTGAAGCTTTCTTT
TRBD2	TRBJ2-1	few	TRBV27	CASSALAGSLDEQFF	TGTGCCAGCAGTGCCCTAGCGGGGTCTTTGGATGAGCAGTTCTTC
TRBD2	TRBJ2-7	.	TRBV20-1	CSARELAGFEQYF	TGCAGTGCTAGAGAACTAGCGGGGTTCGAGCAGTACTTC
.	TRBJ1-1	.	TRBV5-1	CASSLEGGNTEAFF	TGCGCCAGCAGCTTGGAGGGGGGGAACACTGAAGCTTTCTTT
.	TRBJ2-6	once	TRBV7-6	CASSSNSGGANVLTF	TGTGCCAGCAGCTCAAATAGCGGTGGGGCCAACGTCCTGACTTTC
.	TRBJ2-1	.	TRBV24-1	CATSDREQQFF	TGTGCCACCAGTGACCGTGAACAGCAGTTCTTC
.	TRBJ2-5	.	TRBV19	CASSQGSKGETQYF	TGTGCCAGTAGTCAGGGCTCTAAAGGGGAGACCCAGTACTTC
TRBD2	TRBJ2-3	few	TRBV20-1	CSVLPTSGTDTQYF	TGCAGTGTTCTTCCGACTAGCGGCACAGATACGCAGTATTTT
TRBD2	TRBJ2-1	.	TRBV28	CASSFGRIAGPLGNEQFF	TGTGCCAGCAGTTTTGGGCGCATAGCGGGACCTTTGGGGAATGAGCAGTTCTTC
.	TRBJ2-1	.	TRBV30	CAWRVTAQSTSFNEQFF	TGTGCCTGGAGGGTCACCGCCCAATCGACTAGTTTCAATGAGCAGTTCTTC
.	TRBJ2-7	.	TRBV9	CASSVGFQGSSYEQYF	TGTGCCAGCAGCGTAGGGTTCCAGGGATCCTCCTACGAGCAGTACTTC
.	TRBJ2-5	.	TRBV7-6	CASSLNILQETQYF	TGTGCCAGCAGCTTAAACATACTACAAGAGACCCAGTACTTC
.	TRBJ2-1	once	TRBV20-1	CSASRPAQSSYNEQFF	TGCAGTGCTAGCAGACCAGCGCAAAGCTCCTACAATGAGCAGTTCTTC
.	TRBJ2-7	.	TRBV12-3/TRBV12-4	CASGGSSVYEQYF	TGTGCCAGCGGAGGGTCTAGCGTTTACGAGCAGTACTTC
TRBD2	TRBJ2-3	few	TRBV11-3	CASSFGGTSGLTDTQYF	TGTGCCAGCAGCTTTGGGGGGACTAGCGGACTCACAGATACGCAGTATTTT
.	TRBJ1-5	many	TRBV30	CAWTPGGNQPQHF	TGTGCCTGGACCCCCGGGGGCAATCAGCCCCAGCATTTT
TRBD2	TRBJ2-1	.	TRBV25-1	CASSESPLAGVVNEQFF	TGTGCCAGCAGTGAATCCCCCCTAGCGGGAGTTGTCAATGAGCAGTTCTTC
TRBD2	TRBJ2-3	.	TRBV4-2	CASSQGGSGSASTDTQYF	TGTGCCAGCAGCCAAGGGGGTAGCGGGAGTGCTAGCACAGATACGCAGTATTTT
.	TRBJ1-1	.	TRBV4-1	CASSQDRRTPTKSEAFF	TGCGCCAGCAGCCAAGATCGTCGGACACCTACAAAGAGTGAAGCTTTCTTT
.	TRBJ2-7	many	TRBV3-1	CASSQDSSSGEQYF	TGTGCCAGCAGCCAAGACTCCAGCTCGGGTGAGCAGTACTTC
TRBD2	TRBJ2-1	few	TRBV30	CAWGRNSGRAIEQFF	TGTGCCTGGGGGAGGAACAGCGGGAGGGCTATTGAGCAGTTCTTC
.	TRBJ1-1	.	TRBV12-3/TRBV12-4	CASREPNTEAFF	TGTGCCAGCAGAGAACCGAACACTGAAGCTTTCTTT